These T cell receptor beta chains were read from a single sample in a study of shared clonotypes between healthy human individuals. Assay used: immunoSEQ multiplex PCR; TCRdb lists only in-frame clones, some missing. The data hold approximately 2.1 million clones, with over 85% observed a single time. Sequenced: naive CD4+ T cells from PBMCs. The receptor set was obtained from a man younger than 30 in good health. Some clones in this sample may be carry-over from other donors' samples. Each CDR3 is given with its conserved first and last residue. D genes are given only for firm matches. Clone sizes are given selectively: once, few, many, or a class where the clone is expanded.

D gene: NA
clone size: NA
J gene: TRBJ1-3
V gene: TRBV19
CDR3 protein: CASKDWRSSGNTIYF
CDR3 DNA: TGTGCCAGTAAGGATTGGAGAAGCTCTGGAAACACCATATATTTT

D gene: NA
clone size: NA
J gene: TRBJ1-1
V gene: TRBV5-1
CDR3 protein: CASSLEGLVNTEAFF
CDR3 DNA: TGCGCCAGCAGCTTGGAGGGGCTTGTGAACACTGAAGCTTTCTTT

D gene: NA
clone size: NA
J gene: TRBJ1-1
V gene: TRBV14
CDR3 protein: CASTLNTGRFTEAFF
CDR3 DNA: TGTGCCAGCACCCTCAATACAGGTCGATTCACTGAAGCTTTCTTT

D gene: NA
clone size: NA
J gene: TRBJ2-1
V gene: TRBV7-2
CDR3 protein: CASSLGGLSSEFF
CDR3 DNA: TGTGCCAGCAGCTTAGGGGGATTGTCTAGCGAGTTCTTC

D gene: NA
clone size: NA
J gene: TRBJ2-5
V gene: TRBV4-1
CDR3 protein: CASSQERAGVEETQYF
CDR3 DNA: TGCGCCAGCAGCCAAGAACGCGCAGGGGTCGAAGAGACCCAGTACTTC

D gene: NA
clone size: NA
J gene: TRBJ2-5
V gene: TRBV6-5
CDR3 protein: CASSPPGLLGETQYF
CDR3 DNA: TGTGCCAGCAGTCCCCCGGGACTTCTCGGAGAGACCCAGTACTTC

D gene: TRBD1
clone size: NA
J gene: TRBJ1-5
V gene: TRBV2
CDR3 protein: CASSGGQGSSDQPQHF
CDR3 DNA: TGTGCCAGCAGTGGAGGACAGGGTAGCTCGGATCAGCCCCAGCATTTT

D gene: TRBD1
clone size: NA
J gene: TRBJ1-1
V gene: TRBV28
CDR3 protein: CASSLLQGATEAFF
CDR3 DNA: TGTGCCAGCAGTCTCCTACAGGGGGCGACTGAAGCTTTCTTT

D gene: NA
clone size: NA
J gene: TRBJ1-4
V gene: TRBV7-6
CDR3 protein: CASSLSIVEKLFF
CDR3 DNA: TGTGCCAGCAGCCTATCGATTGTAGAAAAACTGTTTTTT

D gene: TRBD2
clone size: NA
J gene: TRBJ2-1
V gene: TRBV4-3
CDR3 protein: CASSQEPSGSEQFF
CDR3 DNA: TGCGCCAGCAGCCAAGAGCCTAGCGGGAGCGAGCAGTTCTTC

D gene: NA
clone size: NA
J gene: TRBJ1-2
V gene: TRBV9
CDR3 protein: CASSVAPRDRGYTF
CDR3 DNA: TGTGCCAGCAGCGTAGCGCCCCGGGACCGAGGCTACACCTTC

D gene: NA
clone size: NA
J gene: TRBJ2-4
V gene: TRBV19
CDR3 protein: CASSSRDGNIQYF
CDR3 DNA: TGTGCCAGTAGTTCCCGGGACGGGAACATTCAGTACTTC

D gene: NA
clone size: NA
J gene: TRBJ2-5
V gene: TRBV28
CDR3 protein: CASSFTGVQETQYF
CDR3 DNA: TGTGCCAGCAGTTTCACTGGGGTCCAAGAGACCCAGTACTTC

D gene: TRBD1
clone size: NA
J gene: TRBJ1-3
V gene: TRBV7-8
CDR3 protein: CASSPDRISGNTIYF
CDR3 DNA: TGTGCCAGCAGCCCGGACAGGATCTCTGGAAACACCATATATTTT

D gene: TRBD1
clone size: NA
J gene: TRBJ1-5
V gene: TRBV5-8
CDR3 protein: CASSWIDRGHQPQHF
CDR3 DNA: TGTGCCAGCAGCTGGATCGACAGGGGTCATCAGCCCCAGCATTTT

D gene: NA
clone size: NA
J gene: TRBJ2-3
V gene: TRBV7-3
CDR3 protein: CASAMEISDTQYF
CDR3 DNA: TGTGCCAGCGCTATGGAGATCTCAGATACGCAGTATTTT

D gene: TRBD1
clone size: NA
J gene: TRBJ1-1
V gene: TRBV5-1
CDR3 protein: CASSTAGTGSEAFF
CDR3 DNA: TGCGCCAGCAGCACTGCCGGGACAGGGTCTGAAGCTTTCTTT

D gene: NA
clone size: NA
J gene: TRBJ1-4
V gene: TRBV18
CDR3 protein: CASSPSTGKSEKLFF
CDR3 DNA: TGTGCCAGCTCCCCATCGACAGGAAAAAGCGAAAAACTGTTTTTT

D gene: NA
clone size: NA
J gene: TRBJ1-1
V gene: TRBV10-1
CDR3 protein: CASSSARDGYTEAFF
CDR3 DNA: TGCGCCAGCAGTAGCGCGAGGGACGGGTACACTGAAGCTTTCTTT

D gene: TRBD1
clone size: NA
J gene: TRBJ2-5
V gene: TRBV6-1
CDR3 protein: CASRGTGEETQYF
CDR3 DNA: TGTGCCAGCAGAGGGACAGGGGAAGAGACCCAGTACTTC

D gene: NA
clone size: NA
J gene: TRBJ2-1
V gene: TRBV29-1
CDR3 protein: CSVRSTVLDEQFF
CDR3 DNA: TGCAGCGTCCGCTCGACAGTTTTGGATGAGCAGTTCTTC

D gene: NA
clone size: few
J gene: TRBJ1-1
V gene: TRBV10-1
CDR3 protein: CASSRGDQNTEAFF
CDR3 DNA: TGCGCCAGCAGTCGTGGAGACCAGAACACTGAAGCTTTCTTT

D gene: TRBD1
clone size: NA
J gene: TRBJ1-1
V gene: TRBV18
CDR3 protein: CASSLTGGGHTEAFF
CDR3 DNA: TGTGCCAGCTCACTAACAGGGGGAGGCCACACTGAAGCTTTCTTT

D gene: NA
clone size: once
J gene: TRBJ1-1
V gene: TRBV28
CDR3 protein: CASRLTGAVVKAFF
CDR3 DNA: TGTGCCAGCAGACTTACGGGGGCGGTGGTGAAGGCTTTCTTT

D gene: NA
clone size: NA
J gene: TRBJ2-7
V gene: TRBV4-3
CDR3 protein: CASSQDRSSYEQYF
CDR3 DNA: TGCGCCAGCAGCCAAGATAGGAGCTCCTACGAGCAGTACTTC

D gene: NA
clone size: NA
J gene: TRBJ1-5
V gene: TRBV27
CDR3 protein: CASNPRESSNQPQHF
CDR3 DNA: TGTGCCAGCAACCCCAGGGAATCGAGCAATCAGCCCCAGCATTTT

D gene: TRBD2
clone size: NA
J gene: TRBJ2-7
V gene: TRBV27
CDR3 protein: CASSSTQGAPGLAGVTYEQYF
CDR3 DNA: TGTGCCAGCAGTTCGACGCAGGGGGCTCCGGGACTAGCGGGAGTAACCTACGAGCAGTACTTC

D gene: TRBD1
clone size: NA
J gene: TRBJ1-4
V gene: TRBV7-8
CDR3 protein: CASSLSGQGLEKLFF
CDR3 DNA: TGTGCCAGCAGCTTATCCGGACAGGGTCTCGAAAAACTGTTTTTT

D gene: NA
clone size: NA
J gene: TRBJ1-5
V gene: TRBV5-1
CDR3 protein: CASSPTGNSNQPQHF
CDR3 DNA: TGCGCCAGCAGCCCGACCGGGAATAGCAATCAGCCCCAGCATTTT

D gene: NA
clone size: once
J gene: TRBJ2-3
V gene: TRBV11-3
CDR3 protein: CASSLGPTEDTQYF
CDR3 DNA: TGTGCCAGCAGCTTAGGGCCGACGGAAGATACGCAGTATTTT

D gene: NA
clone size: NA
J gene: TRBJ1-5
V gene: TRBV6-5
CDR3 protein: CASSYSSEFNQPQHF
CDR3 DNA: TGTGCCAGCAGTTACTCGTCAGAATTCAATCAGCCCCAGCATTTT

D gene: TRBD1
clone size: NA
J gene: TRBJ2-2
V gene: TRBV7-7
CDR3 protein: CASSSRDRGTGELFF
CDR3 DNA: TGTGCCAGCAGCTCCCGGGACAGGGGAACCGGGGAGCTGTTTTTT

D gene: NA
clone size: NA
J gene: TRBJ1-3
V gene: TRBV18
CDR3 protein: CASSQQEGGNTIYF
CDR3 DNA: TGTGCCAGCTCACAACAGGAGGGAGGAAACACCATATATTTT

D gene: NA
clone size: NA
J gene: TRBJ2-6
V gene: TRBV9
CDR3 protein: CASMREAGANVLTF
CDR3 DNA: TGTGCCAGCATGAGGGAGGCTGGGGCCAACGTCCTGACTTTC

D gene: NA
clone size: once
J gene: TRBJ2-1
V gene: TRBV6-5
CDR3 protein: CASSYSGLLGEQFF
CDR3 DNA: TGTGCCAGCAGTTACTCAGGCCTCCTCGGTGAGCAGTTCTTC

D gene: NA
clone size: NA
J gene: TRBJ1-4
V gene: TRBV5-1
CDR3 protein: CASSPGTPLEKLFF
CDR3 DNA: TGCGCCAGCAGCCCCGGGACACCCCTGGAAAAACTGTTTTTT

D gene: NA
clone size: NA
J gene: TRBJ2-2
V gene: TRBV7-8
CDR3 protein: CASSLPSSTGELFF
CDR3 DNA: TGTGCCAGCAGCTTACCTTCGAGCACCGGGGAGCTGTTTTTT

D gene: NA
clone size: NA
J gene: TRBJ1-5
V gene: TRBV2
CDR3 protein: CASSGALARQPQHF
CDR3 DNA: TGTGCCAGCAGCGGTGCCCTTGCCCGACAGCCCCAGCATTTT

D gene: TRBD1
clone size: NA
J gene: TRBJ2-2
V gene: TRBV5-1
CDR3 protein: CASRKGTDSTGELFF
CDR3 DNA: TGCGCCAGCAGAAAGGGGACAGATTCCACCGGGGAGCTGTTTTTT

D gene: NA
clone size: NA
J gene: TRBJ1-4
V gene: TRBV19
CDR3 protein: CASSLNLEKLFF
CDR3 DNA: TGTGCCAGTAGTCTAAACCTTGAAAAACTGTTTTTT

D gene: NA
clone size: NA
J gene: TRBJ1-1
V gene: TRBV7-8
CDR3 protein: CASSLSRGVGGAEAFF
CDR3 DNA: TGTGCCAGCAGCTTATCCCGGGGCGTGGGGGGCGCTGAAGCTTTCTTT

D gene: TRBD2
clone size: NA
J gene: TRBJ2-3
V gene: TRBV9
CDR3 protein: CASSFSTGTSGSGDTQYF
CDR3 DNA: TGTGCCAGCAGCTTCAGTACCGGGACTAGCGGGAGTGGAGATACGCAGTATTTT

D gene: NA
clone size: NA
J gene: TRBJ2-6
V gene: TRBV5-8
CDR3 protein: CASSLGQISGANVLTF
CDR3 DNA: TGTGCCAGCAGCTTGGGACAGATCTCTGGGGCCAACGTCCTGACTTTC

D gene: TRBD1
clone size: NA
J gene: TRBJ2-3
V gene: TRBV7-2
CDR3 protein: CASSFGQGADTQYF
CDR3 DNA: TGTGCCAGCAGTTTCGGACAGGGAGCCGATACGCAGTATTTT

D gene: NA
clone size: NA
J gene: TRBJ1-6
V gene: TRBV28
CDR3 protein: CASSFEYNSPLHF
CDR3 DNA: TGTGCCAGCAGTTTTGAGTATAATTCACCCCTCCACTTT

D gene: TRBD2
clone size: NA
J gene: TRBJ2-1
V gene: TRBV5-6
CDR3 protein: CASSFGLAGLREQFF
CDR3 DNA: TGTGCCAGCAGCTTTGGACTAGCGGGTTTAAGGGAGCAGTTCTTC

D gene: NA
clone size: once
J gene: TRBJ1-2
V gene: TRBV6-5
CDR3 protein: CASSYPPGTGSGYTF
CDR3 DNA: TGTGCCAGCAGTTACCCACCGGGGACGGGCTCTGGCTACACCTTC

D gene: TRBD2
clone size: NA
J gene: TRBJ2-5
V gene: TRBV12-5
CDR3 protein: CASGLDTAGDATQYF
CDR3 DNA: TGTGCTAGTGGTTTGGATACAGCGGGAGACGCGACCCAGTACTTC

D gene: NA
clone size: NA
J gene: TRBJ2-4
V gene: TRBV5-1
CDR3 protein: CASSSSVENIQYF
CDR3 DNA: TGCGCCAGCAGCTCTTCGGTGGAAAACATTCAGTACTTC

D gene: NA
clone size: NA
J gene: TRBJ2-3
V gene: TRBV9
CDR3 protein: CASSVGGAHGTDTQYF
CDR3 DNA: TGTGCCAGCAGCGTAGGAGGGGCGCATGGCACAGATACGCAGTATTTT

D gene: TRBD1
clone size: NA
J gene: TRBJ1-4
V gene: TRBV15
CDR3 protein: CATSRDGDRVGEKLFF
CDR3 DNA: TGTGCCACCAGCAGAGATGGGGACAGGGTAGGGGAAAAACTGTTTTTT

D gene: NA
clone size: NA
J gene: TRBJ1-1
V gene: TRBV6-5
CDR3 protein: CASSPTGPTEAFF
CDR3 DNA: TGTGCCAGCAGCCCCACAGGGCCCACTGAAGCTTTCTTT

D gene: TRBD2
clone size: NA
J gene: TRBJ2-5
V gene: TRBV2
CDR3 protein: CASERRRGTVETQYF
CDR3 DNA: TGTGCCAGCGAACGGAGGCGGGGGACGGTGGAGACCCAGTACTTC